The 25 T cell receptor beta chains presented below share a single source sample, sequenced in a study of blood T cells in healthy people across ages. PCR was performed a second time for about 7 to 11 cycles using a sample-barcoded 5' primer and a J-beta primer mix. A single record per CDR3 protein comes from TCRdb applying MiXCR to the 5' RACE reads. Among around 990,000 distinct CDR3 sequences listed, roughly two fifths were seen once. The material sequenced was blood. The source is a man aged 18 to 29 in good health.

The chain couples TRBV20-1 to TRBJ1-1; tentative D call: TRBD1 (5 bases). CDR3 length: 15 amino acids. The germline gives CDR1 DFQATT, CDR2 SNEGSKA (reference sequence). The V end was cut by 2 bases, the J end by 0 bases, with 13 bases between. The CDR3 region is CSARPSGPLNTEAFF. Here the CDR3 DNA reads TGCAGTGCTAGACCCTCGGGACCTCTGAACACTGAAGCTTTCTTT.

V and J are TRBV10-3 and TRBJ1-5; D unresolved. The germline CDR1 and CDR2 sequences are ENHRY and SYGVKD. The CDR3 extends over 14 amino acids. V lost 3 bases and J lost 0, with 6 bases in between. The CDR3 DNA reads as TGTGCCATCAGTGATGGCTCTAGCAATCAGCCCCAGCATTTT. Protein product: CAISDGSSNQPQHF.

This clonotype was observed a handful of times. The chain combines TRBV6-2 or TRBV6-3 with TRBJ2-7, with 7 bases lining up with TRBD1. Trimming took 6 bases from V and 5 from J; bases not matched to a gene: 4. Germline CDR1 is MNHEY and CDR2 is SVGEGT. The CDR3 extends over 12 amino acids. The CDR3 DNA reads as TGTGCCAGCAGGACAGGGAACGACGAGCAGTACTTC. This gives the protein CASRTGNDEQYF.

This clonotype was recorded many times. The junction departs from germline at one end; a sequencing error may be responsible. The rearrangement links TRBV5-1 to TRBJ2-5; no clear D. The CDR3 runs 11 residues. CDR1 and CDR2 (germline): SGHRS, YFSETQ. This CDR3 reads CASSSQETQYF. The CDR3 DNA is TGTGCCAGCAGCTCCCAAGAGACCCAGTACTTC.

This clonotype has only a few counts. The CDR3 spells CASSQESSGGPRQETQYF. CDR3 DNA: TGCGCCAGCAGCCAAGAATCTAGCGGGGGGCCCCGTCAAGAGACCCAGTACTTC. The chain couples TRBV4-3 to TRBJ2-5; 11 positions agree with TRBD2. Germline V gives CDR1 LGHNA, CDR2 YSLEER. Germline trimming cut 0 bases from V and 2 bases from J; bases unmatched to any gene: 8. The CDR3 is 18 residues long.

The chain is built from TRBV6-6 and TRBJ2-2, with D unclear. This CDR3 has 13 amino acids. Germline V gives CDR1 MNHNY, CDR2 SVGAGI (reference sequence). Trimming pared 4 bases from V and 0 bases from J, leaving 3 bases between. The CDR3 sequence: CASSWTNTGELFF. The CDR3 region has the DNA TGTGCCAGCAGTTGGACGAACACCGGGGAGCTGTTTTTT.

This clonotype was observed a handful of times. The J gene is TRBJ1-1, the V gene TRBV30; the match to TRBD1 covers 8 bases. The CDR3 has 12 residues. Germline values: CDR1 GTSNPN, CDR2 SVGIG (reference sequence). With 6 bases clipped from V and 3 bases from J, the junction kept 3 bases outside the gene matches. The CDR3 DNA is TGTGCCTGCGACAGGGGCCACACTGAAGCTTTCTTT. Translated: CACDRGHTEAFF. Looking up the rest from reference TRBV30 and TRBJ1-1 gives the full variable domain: SQTIHQWPATLVQPVGSPLSLECTVEGTSNPNLYWYRQAAGRGLQLLFYSVGIGQISSEVPQNLSASRPQDRQFILSSKKLLLSDSGFYLCACDRGHTEAFFGQGTRLTVV.

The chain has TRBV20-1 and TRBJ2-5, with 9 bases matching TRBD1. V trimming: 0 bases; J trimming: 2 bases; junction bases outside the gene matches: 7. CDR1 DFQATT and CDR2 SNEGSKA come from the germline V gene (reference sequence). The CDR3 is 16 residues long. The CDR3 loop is CSARDRGQGNQETQYF. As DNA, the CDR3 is TGCAGTGCTAGAGATCGTGGACAGGGGAATCAAGAGACCCAGTACTTC.

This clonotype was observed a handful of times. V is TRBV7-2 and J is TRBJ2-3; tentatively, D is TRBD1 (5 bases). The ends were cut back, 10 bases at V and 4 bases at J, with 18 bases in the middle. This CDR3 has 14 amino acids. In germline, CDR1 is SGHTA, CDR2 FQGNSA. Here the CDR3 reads CATHPGFPADTQYF. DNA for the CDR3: TGTGCCACCCATCCAGGGTTTCCGGCAGATACGCAGTATTTT.

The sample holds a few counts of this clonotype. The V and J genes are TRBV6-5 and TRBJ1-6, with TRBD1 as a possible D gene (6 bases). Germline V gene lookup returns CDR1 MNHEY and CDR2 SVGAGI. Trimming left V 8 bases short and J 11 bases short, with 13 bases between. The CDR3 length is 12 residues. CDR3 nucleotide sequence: TGTGCCAGCCGGGACACAAGTACACCCCTCCACTTT. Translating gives CASRDTSTPLHF.

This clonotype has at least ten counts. This CDR3 is CASSQDQASGYNEQFF. In DNA, the CDR3 is TGCGCCAGCAGCCAAGATCAGGCTAGCGGTTACAATGAGCAGTTCTTC. The rearrangement uses TRBV4-3 and TRBJ2-1, with 7 bases identical to TRBD2. J was trimmed by 4 bases and V by 0 bases; bases with no gene match: 6. Germline V gene data show CDR1 as LGHNA and CDR2 as YSLEER. The CDR3 covers 16 residues.

The CDR3 loop is CAISESRGDSNQPQHF. The CDR3 coding sequence is TGTGCCATCAGTGAGTCTAGAGGGGATAGCAATCAGCCCCAGCATTTT. The V call is TRBV10-3, the J call TRBJ1-5; a weak D match, TRBD1 (5 bases). Germline values: CDR1 ENHRY, CDR2 SYGVKD. Trimming removed 0 bases from V and 0 bases from J, with 9 bases in between. This CDR3 region has 16 residues.

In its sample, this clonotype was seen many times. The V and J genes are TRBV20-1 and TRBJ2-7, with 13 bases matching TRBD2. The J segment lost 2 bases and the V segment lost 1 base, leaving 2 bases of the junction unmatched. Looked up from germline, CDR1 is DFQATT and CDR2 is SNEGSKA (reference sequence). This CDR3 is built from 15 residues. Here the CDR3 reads CSARGGLAGAYEQYF. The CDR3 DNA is TGCAGTGCTAGAGGTGGACTAGCGGGGGCCTACGAGCAGTACTTC.

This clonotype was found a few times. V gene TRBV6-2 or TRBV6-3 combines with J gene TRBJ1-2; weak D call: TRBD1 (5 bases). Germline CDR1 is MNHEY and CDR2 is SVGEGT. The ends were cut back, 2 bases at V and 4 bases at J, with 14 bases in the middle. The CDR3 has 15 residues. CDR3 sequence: CASSYPRQNSYGYTF. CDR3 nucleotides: TGTGCCAGCAGTTACCCAAGACAGAACTCCTATGGCTACACCTTC.

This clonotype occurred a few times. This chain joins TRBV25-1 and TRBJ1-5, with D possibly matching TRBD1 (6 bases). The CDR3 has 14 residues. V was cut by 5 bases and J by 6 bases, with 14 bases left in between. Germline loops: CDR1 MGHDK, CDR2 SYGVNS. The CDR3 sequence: CASSTAGEIQPQHF. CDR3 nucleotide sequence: TGTGCCAGCAGTACGGCAGGGGAAATTCAGCCCCAGCATTTT. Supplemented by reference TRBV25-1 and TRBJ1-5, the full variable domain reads EADIYQTPRYLVIGTGKKITLECSQTMGHDKMYWYQQDPGMELHLIHYSYGVNSTEKGDLSSESTVSRIRTEHFPLTLESARPSHTSQYLCASSTAGEIQPQHFGDGTRLSIL.

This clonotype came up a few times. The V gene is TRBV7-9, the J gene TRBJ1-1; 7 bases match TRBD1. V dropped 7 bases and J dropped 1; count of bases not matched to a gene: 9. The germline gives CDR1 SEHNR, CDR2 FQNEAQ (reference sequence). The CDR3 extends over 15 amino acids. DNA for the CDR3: TGTGCCAGCACCCCCGAGGGGGCAGGGAACACTGAAGCTTTCTTT. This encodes CASTPEGAGNTEAFF.

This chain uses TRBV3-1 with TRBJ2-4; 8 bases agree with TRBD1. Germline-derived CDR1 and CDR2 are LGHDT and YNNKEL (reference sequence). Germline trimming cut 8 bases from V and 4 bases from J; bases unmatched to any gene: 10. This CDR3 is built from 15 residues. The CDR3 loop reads CASSSGQGFKNIQYF. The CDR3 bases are TGTGCCAGCTCGTCAGGACAGGGTTTTAAAAACATTCAGTACTTC.

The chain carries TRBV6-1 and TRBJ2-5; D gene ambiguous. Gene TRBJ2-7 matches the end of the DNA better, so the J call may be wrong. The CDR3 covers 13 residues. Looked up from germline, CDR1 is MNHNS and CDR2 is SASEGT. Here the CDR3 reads CASSSYDLYEQYF. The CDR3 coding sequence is TGTGCCAGCAGTAGCTACGATCTCTACGAGCAGTACTTC.

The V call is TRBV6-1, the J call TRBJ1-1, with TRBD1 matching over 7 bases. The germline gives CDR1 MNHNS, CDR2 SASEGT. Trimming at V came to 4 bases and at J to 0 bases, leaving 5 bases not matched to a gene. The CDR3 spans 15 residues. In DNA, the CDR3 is TGTGCCAGCAGTGGGGGGGACAGTATGAACACTGAAGCTTTCTTT. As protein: CASSGGDSMNTEAFF.

As DNA, the CDR3 is TGTGCCAGCAGTCCTTTTCTTCTTGACAGGGACTACGAGCAGTACTTC. This codes for CASSPFLLDRDYEQYF. The gene calls are TRBV27 and TRBJ2-7; 7 positions match TRBD1. This CDR3 region has 16 residues. The V gene's germline CDR1 is MNHEY and CDR2 SMNVEV (reference sequence). The junction had 13 bases not matched to a gene; V was cut back by 5 bases and J by 3 bases.

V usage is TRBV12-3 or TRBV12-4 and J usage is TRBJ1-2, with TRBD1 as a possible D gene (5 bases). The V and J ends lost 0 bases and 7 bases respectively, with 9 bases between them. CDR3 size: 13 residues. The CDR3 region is CASSLAAGGGYTF. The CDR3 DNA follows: TGTGCCAGCAGTTTAGCTGCCGGGGGTGGCTACACCTTC.

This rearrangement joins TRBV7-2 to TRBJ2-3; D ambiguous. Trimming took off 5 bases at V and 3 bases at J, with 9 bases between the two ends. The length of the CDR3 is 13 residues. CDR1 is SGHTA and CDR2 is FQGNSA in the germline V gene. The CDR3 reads CASSPHQTDTQYF. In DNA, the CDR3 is TGTGCCAGCAGCCCGCACCAAACAGATACGCAGTATTTT.

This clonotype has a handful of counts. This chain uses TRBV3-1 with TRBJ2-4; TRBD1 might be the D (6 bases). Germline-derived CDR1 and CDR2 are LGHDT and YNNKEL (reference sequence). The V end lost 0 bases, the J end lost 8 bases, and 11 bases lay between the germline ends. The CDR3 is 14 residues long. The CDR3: CASSQEQGRDIQYF. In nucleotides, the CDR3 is TGTGCCAGCAGCCAAGAGCAGGGGCGGGACATTCAGTACTTC.

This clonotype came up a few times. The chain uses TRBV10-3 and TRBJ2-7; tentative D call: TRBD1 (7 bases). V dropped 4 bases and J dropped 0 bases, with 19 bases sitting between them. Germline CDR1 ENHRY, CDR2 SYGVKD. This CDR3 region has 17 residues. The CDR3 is CAISGGSTGRSSYEQYF. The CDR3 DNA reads TGTGCCATCAGTGGCGGATCGACAGGGAGGAGCTCCTACGAGCAGTACTTC.

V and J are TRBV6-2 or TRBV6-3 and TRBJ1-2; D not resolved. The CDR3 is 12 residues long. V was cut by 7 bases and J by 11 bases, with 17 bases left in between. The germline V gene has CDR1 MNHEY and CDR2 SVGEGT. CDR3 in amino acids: CASTSADGGYTF. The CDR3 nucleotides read TGTGCCAGCACATCCGCCGACGGTGGGTACACCTTC.